The 19 T cell receptor beta chains given below trace back to one sample, sequenced in a study of shared clonotypes between healthy human individuals. Libraries were prepared by immunoSEQ multiplex PCR; TCRdb keeps only in-frame clonotypes and omits some of them. The table lists around 2.3 million clones, approximately 95% of them singletons, with around 0.13% in the top ten. Sequenced: naive CD4+ T cells sorted from blood. Subset: CD45RA+ positively selected. All receptors come from a man younger than 35 in good health.

The V call is TRBV5-1, the J call TRBJ2-3; the D gene could be TRBD1 or TRBD2 (5 bases each). The germline V gene encodes CDR1 SGHRS and CDR2 YFSETQ. There are 16 residues in the CDR3. Trimming stripped 3 bases from V and 4 bases from J, with 18 bases between. The DNA for the CDR3 is TGCGCCAGCAGCTCCCCGCAAGGGACGACCGCAGATACGCAGTATTTT. It translates to CASSSPQGTTADTQYF.

The gene calls are TRBV5-1 and TRBJ1-6; TRBD1 aligns across 7 bases. The CDR3 covers 15 residues. Germline trimming cut 5 bases from V and 7 bases from J; bases unmatched to any gene: 9. CDR1 and CDR2 from the germline V gene are SGHRS and YFSETQ. The CDR3 region is CASRGAGTENSPLHF. The CDR3 DNA is TGCGCCAGCAGGGGGGCCGGGACAGAGAATTCACCCCTCCACTTT.

The rearrangement uses TRBV28 and TRBJ2-7, with D possibly TRBD1 on 6 matching bases. The V gene lost 6 bases and the J gene lost 1 base, with 13 bases spanning the gap. Per germline, CDR1 MDHEN and CDR2 SYDVKM. The CDR3 is made up of 14 amino acids. The CDR3 DNA reads as TGTGCCAGCAGACAACAGGGAAGTTCCTACGAGCAGTACTTC. It yields the protein CASRQQGSSYEQYF.

The chain recombines TRBV19 with TRBJ1-1, with D possibly matching TRBD1 (5 bases). With 4 bases removed from V and 5 bases from J, the gap between germline ends came to 14 bases. This CDR3 is built from 14 residues. Per germline, CDR1 LNHDA and CDR2 SQIVND (reference sequence). Here the CDR3 DNA reads TGTGCCAGTAGTAAGGCGGGACGGGGTACTGAAGCTTTCTTT. Translated: CASSKAGRGTEAFF.

The CDR3, as DNA: TGTGCCAGCAGCTCAGCGCTTGTCCAGTATTTT. Its protein is CASSSALVQYF. This chain joins TRBV7-9 and TRBJ2-3; no definite D call. CDR1 SEHNR and CDR2 FQNEAQ come from the germline V gene (reference sequence). This CDR3 contains 11 residues. V was clipped by 4 bases and J by 12 bases, with 11 bases between them.

This chain uses TRBV27 with TRBJ2-2; 8 bases line up with TRBD2. The V and J ends lost 3 bases and 6 bases, in that order; junction bases with no gene match: 6. Germline V gene sequence: CDR1 MNHEY, CDR2 SMNVEV (reference sequence). CDR3 size: 15 residues. As DNA, the CDR3 is TGTGCCAGCAGTTTCGAAGCGGGAGCCGCCGGGGAGCTGTTTTTT. Protein product: CASSFEAGAAGELFF.

V gene TRBV10-2 combines with J gene TRBJ2-7; 10 nucleotides match TRBD1. Germline CDR1 reads WSHSY; CDR2 reads SAAADI. The CDR3 is made up of 16 amino acids. Trimming at V came to 7 bases and at J to 2 bases, leaving 11 bases not matched to a gene. The CDR3 DNA reads TGCGCCAGCAACACAATCGGGACAGGGGATCCCTACGAGCAGTACTTC. Protein: CASNTIGTGDPYEQYF.

V is TRBV7-9 and J is TRBJ2-1; D perhaps matches TRBD2 (6 bases). CDR3 length: 13 amino acids. The germline V gene has CDR1 SEHNR and CDR2 FQNEAQ (reference sequence). Between the trimmed V and J ends, which lost 5 bases and 7 bases, there was a span of 12 bases. CDR3 sequence (DNA): TGTGCCAGCAGCCGGAGCCTAGCGAATGAGCAGTTCTTC. Translating gives CASSRSLANEQFF.

V gene TRBV5-1 combines with J gene TRBJ2-5; tentatively, D is TRBD1 or TRBD2 (5 bases each). The CDR3 runs 15 residues. The germline V and J ends were trimmed by 3 bases and 1 base, with 13 bases remaining between them. Per the germline V gene, CDR1 is SGHRS and CDR2 is YFSETQ. CDR3 DNA: TGCGCCAGCAGCTCGGGACGGACGCTCCAAGAGACCCAGTACTTC. Amino acids: CASSSGRTLQETQYF.

The chain employs TRBV5-4 and TRBJ2-1; 11 positions agree with TRBD2. CDR3 length: 14 amino acids. The V segment lost 4 bases and the J segment 9 bases; nucleotides outside the gene matches: 6. Germline V gene lookup returns CDR1 SGHNT and CDR2 YYREEE (reference sequence). CDR3 in DNA: TGTGCCAGCAGCGTAGCGGGAGGGCGTGGTGAGCAGTTCTTC. It yields the protein CASSVAGGRGEQFF.

The J gene is TRBJ2-5, the V gene TRBV10-1; the match to TRBD1 covers 8 bases. The J segment lost 2 bases and the V segment lost 3 bases, leaving 2 bases of the junction unmatched. Germline assignment: CDR1 WNHNN and CDR2 SYGVQD (reference sequence). This CDR3 comprises 14 residues. For the CDR3, the DNA is TGCGCCAGCAGTGAAGGGACAGGTCAAGAGACCCAGTACTTC. This translates into CASSEGTGQETQYF.

V usage is TRBV6-5 and J usage is TRBJ2-3, with TRBD2 identical over 13 bases. This CDR3 is built from 15 residues. With V trimmed by 4 bases and J by 4 bases, 2 bases remained unmatched. CDR1 and CDR2 from the germline V gene are MNHEY and SVGAGI. The CDR3 loop is CASSWTSGRSDTQYF. The CDR3, as DNA: TGTGCCAGCAGTTGGACTAGCGGGAGATCAGATACGCAGTATTTT.

The gene calls are TRBV14 and TRBJ1-1; TRBD1 aligns across 7 bases. CDR3 length: 18 residues. The V gene's germline CDR1 is SGHDN and CDR2 FVKESK. The V gene end was trimmed by 4 bases and the J gene end by 3 bases; junction bases not matched to a gene: 17. This CDR3 reads CASSLIRGGEVRDTEAFF. In DNA, the CDR3 is TGTGCCAGCAGCCTGATACGAGGGGGCGAGGTCCGAGACACTGAAGCTTTCTTT. Full variable domain (remainder filled in from reference TRBV14 and TRBJ1-1): EAGVTQFPSHSVIEKGQTVTLRCDPISGHDNLYWYRRVMGKEIKFLLHFVKESKQDESGMPNNRFLAERTGGTYSTLKVQPAELEDSGVYFCASSLIRGGEVRDTEAFFGQGTRLTVV.

As DNA, the CDR3 is TGTGCCAGCAGCTTGCATGGCGGGGCGATACTTGGCTATGGCTACACCTTC. Its translation is CASSLHGGAILGYGYTF. The gene calls are TRBV5-6 and TRBJ1-2, with D tentatively TRBD1 (5 bases). V dropped 1 base and J dropped 4 bases, with 20 bases sitting between them. Germline CDR1 reads SGHDT; CDR2 reads YYEEEE. The CDR3 spans 17 residues.

The table lists this clone with a count of one. In DNA, the CDR3 is TGTGCCATCAGTGAGTCGAGGGTCAGCTCCTATAATTCACCCCTCCACTTT. Translated, it gives CAISESRVSSYNSPLHF. The rearrangement links TRBV10-3 to TRBJ1-6; D ambiguous. Germline CDR1 and CDR2: ENHRY and SYGVKD. V gave up 0 bases and J gave up 0 bases, with 9 bases separating them. This CDR3 is 17 amino acids long.

The genes are TRBV13 and TRBJ1-5, with D possibly being TRBD1 (6 bases). In germline, CDR1 is PRHDT, CDR2 FYEKMQ (reference sequence). This CDR3 region has 16 residues. Trimming pared 0 bases from V and 4 bases from J, leaving 13 bases between. The CDR3 region has the DNA TGTGCCAGCAGCTTAGGTGCTACACAGGGAAATCAGCCCCAGCATTTT. Translating it yields CASSLGATQGNQPQHF.

The J gene is TRBJ2-7, the V gene TRBV4-2; tentatively, D is TRBD2 (5 bases). From germline, CDR1 is LGHNA and CDR2 YNFKEQ. This CDR3 is 15 amino acids long. Trimming pared 0 bases from V and 0 bases from J, leaving 9 bases between. CDR3 nucleotide sequence: TGTGCCAGCAGCCAAGACCCGACTATCTCCTACGAGCAGTACTTC. Translated: CASSQDPTISYEQYF.

This chain connects TRBV5-1 to TRBJ2-4; D possibly corresponds to TRBD2 (6 bases). The CDR3 contains 13 residues. Looked up from germline, CDR1 is SGHRS and CDR2 is YFSETQ. Between the trimmed V and J ends, which lost 2 bases and 6 bases, there was a span of 9 bases. The DNA of the CDR3 is TGCGCCAGCAGCTTCATGGGAGGAAACATTCAGTACTTC. This sequence encodes CASSFMGGNIQYF.

The CDR3 nucleotides are TGTGCCAGCAGCAAAATTGGGACAGGGATGAACACTGAAGCTTTCTTT. This translates into CASSKIGTGMNTEAFF. The V gene is TRBV21-1, the J gene TRBJ1-1; the D call in the table, TRBD1, was not verified against the DNA. TRBV21-1 is reported as a pseudogene. The CDR3 consists of 16 residues.